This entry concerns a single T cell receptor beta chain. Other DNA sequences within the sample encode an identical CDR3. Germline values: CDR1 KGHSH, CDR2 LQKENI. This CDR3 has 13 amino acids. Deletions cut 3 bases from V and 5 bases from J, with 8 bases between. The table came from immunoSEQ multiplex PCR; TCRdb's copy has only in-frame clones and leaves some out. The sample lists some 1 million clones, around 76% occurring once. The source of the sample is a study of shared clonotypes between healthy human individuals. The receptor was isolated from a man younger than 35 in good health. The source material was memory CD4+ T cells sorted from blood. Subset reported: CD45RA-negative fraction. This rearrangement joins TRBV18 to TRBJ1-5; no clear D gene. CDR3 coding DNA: TGTGCCAGCTCACCCAAGGGAGATCAGCCCCAGCATTTT. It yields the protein CASSPKGDQPQHF.